A single sample gave rise to the 22 T cell receptor beta chains below, sequenced in a study of T cells after posttransplantation cyclophosphamide. Libraries were prepared by immunoSEQ multiplex PCR; TCRdb keeps only in-frame clonotypes and omits some of them. This record lists nearly 25,000 clones, none seen once only, and the top ten clones contain under 5%. Sequenced: PBMCs. The receptors originated from a woman in her 50s in good health, CMV-negative, and a related stem cell transplant donor.

This clone was counted ten times or more. The genes are TRBV7-9 and TRBJ2-2; 8 positions match TRBD1. The V segment lost 3 bases and the J segment 4 bases; nucleotides outside the gene matches: 1. This CDR3 is 14 amino acids long. Germline assignment: CDR1 SEHNR and CDR2 FQNEAQ (reference sequence). CDR3 in amino acids: CASSLTGATGELFF. CDR3 nucleotides: TGTGCCAGCAGCTTGACAGGGGCCACCGGGGAGCTGTTTTTT.

This clone was seen many times. The rearrangement uses TRBV27 and TRBJ1-2; D unclear. The ends were cut back, 2 bases at V and 6 bases at J, with 13 bases in the middle. Germline-derived CDR1 and CDR2 are MNHEY and SMNVEV (reference sequence). The CDR3 spans 14 residues. The CDR3 spells CASSLGPRENGYTF. The DNA for the CDR3 is TGTGCCAGCAGTTTAGGGCCTAGGGAGAATGGCTACACCTTC.

This clone was seen at least ten times. This sequence joins TRBV7-9 and TRBJ2-1; 11 bases agree with TRBD1. There are 14 residues in the CDR3. Trimming removed 5 bases from V and 9 bases from J; junction bases left unmatched: 6. Germline V lookup: CDR1 SEHNR, CDR2 FQNEAQ (reference sequence). CDR3 protein: CASSQDRGRSEQFF. In DNA, the CDR3 is TGTGCCAGCAGCCAGGACAGGGGGCGCAGTGAGCAGTTCTTC. Drawing the rest from reference TRBV7-9 and TRBJ2-1, the complete variable domain is DTGVSQNPRHKITKRGQNVTFRCDPISEHNRLYWYRQTLGQGPEFLTYFQNEAQLEKSRLLSDRFSAERPKGSFSTLEIQRTEQGDSAMYLCASSQDRGRSEQFFGPGTRLTVL.

In its sample, this clone was seen many times. The J gene is TRBJ2-5, the V gene TRBV30, with 9 bases lining up with TRBD2. Germline loops: CDR1 GTSNPN, CDR2 SVGIG (reference sequence). The CDR3 extends over 15 amino acids. Trimming at V came to 0 bases and at J to 5 bases, leaving 7 bases not matched to a gene. Here the CDR3 DNA reads TGTGCCTGGAGTGTACGCGGGAGGGCCAGGGAGACCCAGTACTTC. Protein sequence: CAWSVRGRARETQYF.

This clone came up many times. This rearrangement joins TRBV7-9 to TRBJ2-1; 7 nucleotides match TRBD2. The CDR3 loop spans 13 amino acids. The germline CDR1 and CDR2 sequences are SEHNR and FQNEAQ (reference sequence). The V and J ends lost 5 bases and 10 bases, in that order; junction bases with no gene match: 8. The CDR3 sequence: CASSPRWGGEQFF. The CDR3 coding sequence is TGTGCCAGCAGCCCCCGATGGGGAGGGGAGCAGTTCTTC.

This clone occurred many times. The rearrangement links TRBV6-5 to TRBJ1-6, with a possible D match to TRBD1 (5 bases). The CDR3 contains 16 residues. The V and J ends lost 2 bases and 0 bases respectively, with 8 bases between them. CDR1 and CDR2 from the germline V gene are MNHEY and SVGAGI. In DNA, the CDR3 is TGTGCCAGCAGTTACGGGGCGAGCTCCTATAATTCACCCCTCCACTTT. Protein product: CASSYGASSYNSPLHF.

This clone has a count of ten or more. The chain joins TRBV28 to TRBJ2-5; a weak D match, TRBD1 (6 bases). The CDR3 length is 13 residues. V was cut by 3 bases and J by 7 bases, with 12 bases left in between. Looked up from germline, CDR1 is MDHEN and CDR2 is SYDVKM. The CDR3 nucleotides are TGTGCCAGCAGTTTGGACAGCTACGGGACCCAGTACTTC. Its protein product is CASSLDSYGTQYF.

This clone came up many times. Mismatch with germline at one junction end may stem from a read error. The chain links TRBV13 to TRBJ2-2, with D perhaps matching TRBD1 (6 bases). From germline, CDR1 is PRHDT and CDR2 FYEKMQ (reference sequence). The CDR3 contains 14 residues. CDR3 loop: CASSPTGNPGELFF. The CDR3 DNA reads as TGTGCCAGCAGCCCCACAGGGAACCCCGGGGAGCTGTTTTTT. The full variable domain, in which reference TRBV13 and TRBJ2-2 provide the parts outside the CDR3, is AAGVIQSPRHLIKEKRETATLKCYPIPRHDTVYWYQQGPGQDPQFLISFYEKMQSDKGSIPDRFSAQQFSDYHSELNMSSLELGDSALYFCASSPTGNPGELFFGEGSRLTVL.

This clone was seen ten or more times. The chain is built from TRBV5-6 and TRBJ1-3, with 9 bases aligning to TRBD1. CDR1 and CDR2 from the germline V gene are SGHDT and YYEEEE. J lost 1 base, V lost 4 bases, and 6 bases had no gene match. This CDR3 spans 16 amino acids. CDR3 sequence (DNA): TGTGCCAGCAGCCCGGGGACAGGGCGGTCTGGAAACACCATATATTTT. Protein sequence: CASSPGTGRSGNTIYF.

There are many counts of this clone. This chain connects TRBV2 to TRBJ2-4; the match to TRBD1 covers 9 bases. V lost 6 bases and J lost 0; bases outside the gene matches: 6. This CDR3 comprises 16 residues. Germline-derived CDR1 and CDR2 are SNHLY and FYNNEI. The CDR3 here is CASSGTGRVAKNIQYF. CDR3 sequence (DNA): TGTGCCAGCAGCGGGACAGGGCGGGTAGCCAAAAACATTCAGTACTTC.

This clone was detected many times. The CDR3 spells CASSQRQGSYYGYTF. In DNA, the CDR3 is TGTGCCAGCAGCCAGAGACAGGGAAGTTACTATGGCTACACCTTC. This chain joins TRBV7-2 and TRBJ1-2, with 7 bases aligning to TRBD1. The trim removed 5 bases at V and 3 bases at J, leaving 9 bases unmatched. The CDR3 spans 15 residues. The germline CDR1 and CDR2 sequences are SGHTA and FQGNSA.

This clone was seen at least ten times. This rearrangement joins TRBV11-3 to TRBJ2-1; the match to TRBD2 covers 12 bases. The V gene's germline CDR1 is SGHNT and CDR2 YENEEA. J gave up 4 bases and V 7 bases, and 5 bases lay outside the gene matches. This CDR3 is built from 15 residues. The CDR3 protein is CASNKTSGSYNEQFF. The DNA of the CDR3 is TGTGCCAGCAACAAGACTAGCGGGAGTTACAATGAGCAGTTCTTC.

This clone was counted ten times or more. The rearrangement links TRBV9 to TRBJ2-7; 7 nucleotides line up with TRBD1. This CDR3 region has 14 residues. V shed 0 bases and J 6 bases; nucleotides not matched to a gene: 6. CDR1 SGDLS and CDR2 YYNGEE come from the germline V gene. The CDR3, as DNA: TGTGCCAGCAGCGTAGGGCACAGGGGTGGCGAGCAGTACTTC. This gives the protein CASSVGHRGGEQYF.

In its sample, this clone was seen many times. The chain employs TRBV10-2 and TRBJ2-1, with D unresolved. Deletions cut 4 bases from V and 2 bases from J, with 3 bases between. The CDR3 totals 12 residues. Germline assignment: CDR1 WSHSY and CDR2 SAAADI. CDR3 coding DNA: TGCGCCAGCAGTGGGCCCTACAATGAGCAGTTCTTC. This translates into CASSGPYNEQFF.

This clone was recorded at least ten times. The J gene is TRBJ2-2, the V gene TRBV11-2; the match to TRBD2 covers 9 bases. From germline, CDR1 is SGHAT and CDR2 FQNNGV. The trim removed 5 bases at V and 5 bases at J, leaving 6 bases unmatched. This CDR3 has 15 amino acids. In nucleotides, the CDR3 is TGTGCCAGCAGCAACAGCGGGAGGCCTACCGGGGAGCTGTTTTTT. It is translated as CASSNSGRPTGELFF.

This clone was picked up many times. V usage is TRBV7-3 and J usage is TRBJ2-1, with D tentatively TRBD1 (6 bases). V was trimmed by 0 bases and J by 6 bases, leaving 12 bases between them. CDR1 and CDR2 from the germline V gene are SGHTA and FQGTGA. CDR3 length: 15 amino acids. The CDR3 DNA reads TGTGCCAGCAGCTTAACGGCCAGGGGAGCCAATGAGCAGTTCTTC. Translation: CASSLTARGANEQFF.

This clone was counted ten times or more. The sample holds other DNA sequences that translate to the same CDR3. V is TRBV9 and J is TRBJ2-3; TRBD2 matches at 9 bases. The length of the CDR3 is 16 residues. Germline CDR1 SGDLS, CDR2 YYNGEE. The ends lost 0 bases at V and 2 bases at J; junction bases unmatched: 4. DNA for the CDR3: TGTGCCAGCAGCGTAGCTGGCGGGAGGGCCACAGATACGCAGTATTTT. It is translated as CASSVAGGRATDTQYF.

In this sample, this clone turned up many times. The junction departs from the called germline gene at one end, perhaps through a read error. The chain joins TRBV7-3 to TRBJ1-2; tentatively, D is TRBD1 (5 bases). This CDR3 has 14 amino acids. CDR1 and CDR2 from the germline V gene are SGHTA and FQGTGA. In DNA, the CDR3 is TGTGCCAACAGCTTAACGACAGCCGGCGATGGCTACACCTTC. It specifies CANSLTTAGDGYTF. Combining the CDR3 with reference TRBV7-3 and TRBJ1-2 gives the whole variable domain GAGVSQTPSNKVTEKGKYVELRCDPISGHTALYWYRQSLGQGPEFLIYFQGTGAADDSGLPNDRFFAVRPEGSVSTLKIQRTERGDSAVYLCANSLTTAGDGYTFGSGTRLTVV.

This clone was seen many times. The V call is TRBV5-8, the J call TRBJ1-2, with 9 bases lining up with TRBD1. In germline, CDR1 is SGHTS, CDR2 YDEGEE. The CDR3 has 17 amino acids. V gave up 3 bases and J gave up 1 base; unmatched junction bases: 10. CDR3 sequence: CASSSTGTGLFNYGYTF. CDR3 nucleotides: TGTGCCAGCAGCTCAACCGGGACAGGGCTTTTTAACTATGGCTACACCTTC.

This clone was detected many times. V is TRBV7-9 and J is TRBJ2-2, with no clear D. V lost 3 bases, J lost 0 bases, and 5 bases lay in between. This CDR3 is 14 amino acids long. The germline gives CDR1 SEHNR, CDR2 FQNEAQ (reference sequence). For the CDR3, the DNA is TGTGCCAGCAGCTTTGACACGAACACCGGGGAGCTGTTTTTT. Protein product: CASSFDTNTGELFF.

This clone showed up many times. The genes are TRBV4-3 and TRBJ1-4; TRBD1 aligns across 7 bases. The CDR3 extends over 17 amino acids. Germline loops: CDR1 LGHNA, CDR2 YSLEER. Trimming took 0 bases from V and 14 from J; bases not matched to a gene: 18. CDR3 protein: CASSQDVQMGTAERLFF. In DNA form, the CDR3 reads TGCGCCAGCAGCCAAGATGTTCAGATGGGGACAGCTGAACGGCTGTTTTTT.

The chain uses TRBV6-5 and TRBJ1-1; the match to TRBD1 covers 12 bases. Germline V gene lookup returns CDR1 MNHEY and CDR2 SVGAGI. V gave up 5 bases and J gave up 7 bases; unmatched junction bases: 8. CDR3 length equals 15 residues. CDR3 nucleotide sequence: TGTGCCAGCAGTGGGACCGGGACAGGGGGCCTTGAAGCTTTCTTT. Translated, it gives CASSGTGTGGLEAFF.